The 29 T cell receptor beta chains below come from one sample, sequenced in a study of response to subunit inactivated influenza vaccine. TCRdb reprocessed the RT-PCR reads with MiXCR, giving one entry per CDR3 protein. The data contain approximately 530,000 distinct CDR3 sequences, approximately 7.6% of them singletons. This material consisted of PBMCs from blood, taken less than 30 months after vaccination. The receptors here all came from a man between 45 and 75 years old who received an inactivated influenza vaccine.

This chain joins TRBV29-1 and TRBJ1-2; 10 bases align to TRBD1. CDR1 and CDR2 from the germline V gene are SQVTM and ANQGSEA. J lost 8 bases, V lost 4 bases, and 10 bases had no gene match. The CDR3 runs 14 residues. In DNA, the CDR3 is TGCAGCGTTGGGGACAGGGGTTATCGAGGAGGCTACACCTTC. It encodes CSVGDRGYRGGYTF.

The genes are TRBV7-6 and TRBJ2-5; D perhaps matches TRBD1 (5 bases). Germline CDR1 and CDR2: SGHVS and FNYEAQ. V shed 5 bases and J shed 0 bases, with 13 bases lying between them. CDR3 length equals 15 residues. The CDR3 DNA reads TGTGCCAGCAGCCCTGGACAACTGTACCAAGAGACCCAGTACTTC. Encoded protein: CASSPGQLYQETQYF.

This clonotype occurred many times. The chain recombines TRBV3-1 with TRBJ2-1; 14 nucleotides agree with TRBD2. CDR3 length: 17 residues. Germline CDR1 and CDR2: LGHDT and YNNKEL (reference sequence). After removal of 1 base from V and 6 bases from J, the junction contained 5 bases not matched to a gene. In nucleotides, the CDR3 is TGTGCCAGCAGCCAAGGACTAGCGGGAGGGCCAGGCAATGAGCAGTTCTTC. Protein product: CASSQGLAGGPGNEQFF.

The chain combines TRBV11-2 with TRBJ1-2; 7 bases are a match to TRBD1. Unmatched junction bases numbered 4, after V lost 1 base and J lost 8 bases. The CDR3 has 13 amino acids. The germline CDR1 and CDR2 sequences are SGHAT and FQNNGV. CDR3 region: CASSLAGGNGYTF. CDR3 in DNA: TGTGCCAGCAGCTTAGCAGGGGGGAACGGCTACACCTTC.

This chain connects TRBV4-3 to TRBJ2-2; 11 nucleotides agree with TRBD1. Germline lookup yields CDR1 LGHNA and CDR2 YSLEER. This CDR3 is built from 18 residues. The ends lost 5 bases at V and 4 bases at J; junction bases unmatched: 12. CDR3 loop: CASSYQDRGRFSTGELFF. Written as DNA, the CDR3 is TGCGCCAGCAGCTATCAGGACAGGGGGCGCTTCAGCACCGGGGAGCTGTTTTTT.

The chain's CDR3 is CASSLEPDLARTDTQYF. The CDR3 coding sequence is TGTGCCAGCAGCTTAGAACCTGATCTAGCGAGGACAGATACGCAGTATTTT. The chain joins TRBV7-8 to TRBJ2-3, with a weak D call TRBD2 (6 bases). The CDR3 loop spans 17 amino acids. CDR1 is SGHVS, CDR2 FQNEAQ, per germline. Trimming removed 1 base at V and 3 bases at J, with 17 bases between.

This clonotype came up many times. The chain couples TRBV25-1 to TRBJ2-3, with D uncertain. The CDR3 spans 13 residues. The germline gives CDR1 MGHDK, CDR2 SYGVNS. The germline V and J ends were trimmed by 4 bases and 0 bases, with 5 bases remaining between them. As DNA, the CDR3 is TGTGCCAGCAGTGGCCCCAGCACAGATACGCAGTATTTT. This encodes CASSGPSTDTQYF.

The rearrangement links TRBV7-2 to TRBJ2-7, with D possibly being TRBD2 (5 bases). Per the germline V gene, CDR1 is SGHTA and CDR2 is FQGNSA. This CDR3 has 16 amino acids. Trimming left V 3 bases short and J 0 bases short, with 15 bases between. In nucleotides, the CDR3 is TGTGCCAGCAGCTTGGGAGTGGACGTAAGCTCCTACGAGCAGTACTTC. Its protein product is CASSLGVDVSSYEQYF.

Concerning this clonotype itself: This may be a read error, as it is one base from a much larger clone. This chain joins TRBV5-1 and TRBJ2-3; no clear D gene. Per germline, CDR1 SGHRS and CDR2 YFSETQ. The CDR3 contains 15 residues. CDR3: CASRFNGGSTDTQYF. The CDR3 nucleotides are TGCGCCAGCCGCTTTAACGGCGGAAGCACAGATACGCAGTATTTT.

This clonotype was seen many times. The V and J genes are TRBV20-1 and TRBJ2-2; 9 nucleotides line up with TRBD1. The CDR3 is made up of 15 amino acids. Unmatched junction bases numbered 7, after V lost 3 bases and J lost 5 bases. CDR1 DFQATT and CDR2 SNEGSKA come from the germline V gene (reference sequence). The CDR3, as DNA: TGCAGTGCTAGGGGGACAGGGATTGATACCGGGGAGCTGTTTTTT. Translating it yields CSARGTGIDTGELFF.

In its sample, this clonotype was seen many times. The genes are TRBV28 and TRBJ1-1, with D tentatively TRBD1 (6 bases). There are 14 residues in the CDR3. The germline V gene has CDR1 MDHEN and CDR2 SYDVKM. Trimming removed 7 bases at V and 4 bases at J, with 16 bases between. The CDR3 loop reads CASTLGGLGTEAFF. In nucleotides, the CDR3 is TGTGCCAGCACCCTAGGGGGGTTGGGCACTGAAGCTTTCTTT.

This clonotype has ten or more counts. The chain combines TRBV6-2 or TRBV6-3 with TRBJ2-7; D is ambiguous. CDR3 length equals 13 residues. Trimming left V 2 bases short and J 5 bases short, with 10 bases between. Germline V gene sequence: CDR1 MNHEY, CDR2 SVGEGT. CDR3 region: CASSYAHFHEQYF. CDR3 nucleotides: TGTGCCAGCAGTTACGCGCATTTCCACGAGCAGTACTTC.

The chain recombines TRBV5-1 with TRBJ2-5; 8 bases align to TRBD2. The germline CDR1 and CDR2 sequences are SGHRS and YFSETQ. J gave up 5 bases and V 4 bases, and 7 bases lay outside the gene matches. The CDR3 spans 14 residues. The CDR3 spells CASSAGLERETQYF. CDR3 DNA: TGCGCCAGCAGCGCGGGACTAGAAAGGGAGACCCAGTACTTC. The variable domain in full, completed from reference TRBV5-1 and TRBJ2-5, reads KAGVTQTPRYLIKTRGQQVTLSCSPISGHRSVSWYQQTPGQGLQFLFEYFSETQRNKGNFPGRFSGRQFSNSRSEMNVSTLELGDSALYLCASSAGLERETQYFGPGTRLLVL.

This clonotype was counted ten times or more. The gene calls are TRBV19 and TRBJ2-2; the D gene is possibly TRBD1 (6 bases). This CDR3 is 15 amino acids long. Trimming cost V 5 bases and J 0 bases, with 10 bases left between them. Germline V gene sequence: CDR1 LNHDA, CDR2 SQIVND (reference sequence). The CDR3 sequence is CASSPQGTNTGELFF. Written as DNA, the CDR3 is TGTGCCAGTAGTCCACAGGGTACGAACACCGGGGAGCTGTTTTTT.

The DNA of the CDR3 is TGCAGTGCATCCCCGGTTGAGGGCTTCCAAGAGACCCAGTACTTC. It yields the protein CSASPVEGFQETQYF. This chain connects TRBV20-1 to TRBJ2-5; weak D call: TRBD2 (5 bases). Per the germline V gene, CDR1 is DFQATT and CDR2 is SNEGSKA (reference sequence). The V gene lost 6 bases and the J gene lost 1 base, with 18 bases spanning the gap. The CDR3 is made up of 15 amino acids.

This clonotype came up a few times. The chain couples TRBV24-1 to TRBJ1-5; D is uncertain. This CDR3 contains 13 residues. Trimming cost V 3 bases and J 4 bases, with 6 bases left between them. Germline lookup yields CDR1 KGHDR and CDR2 SFDVKD. CDR3 bases: TGTGCCACCAGTGATAGGCGGAATCAGCCCCAGCATTTT. Translating it yields CATSDRRNQPQHF.

This clonotype was seen more than once but under ten times. This sequence joins TRBV7-9 and TRBJ2-1; TRBD2 agrees at 13 bases. The CDR3 runs 16 residues. Germline CDR1 SEHNR, CDR2 FQNEAQ (reference sequence). The V and J ends lost 1 base and 9 bases, in that order; junction bases with no gene match: 6. This CDR3 is CASSLVWTSGSGEQFF. Written as DNA, the CDR3 is TGTGCCAGCAGCTTAGTTTGGACTAGCGGGAGTGGTGAGCAGTTCTTC.

The gene calls are TRBV7-2 and TRBJ2-3; no definite D call. The V and J ends lost 2 bases and 6 bases respectively, with 15 bases between them. This CDR3 is 15 amino acids long. Per the germline V gene, CDR1 is SGHTA and CDR2 is FQGNSA. In DNA form, the CDR3 reads TGTGCCAGCAGCTTAATTGCGACCCAACCGGATACGCAGTATTTT. It encodes CASSLIATQPDTQYF. The variable domain in full, with the rest retrieved from reference TRBV7-2 and TRBJ2-3, is GAGVSQSPSNKVTEKGKDVELRCDPISGHTALYWYRQSLGQGLEFLIYFQGNSAPDKSGLPSDRFSAERTGGSVSTLTIQRTQQEDSAVYLCASSLIATQPDTQYFGPGTRLTVL.

This clonotype was counted between two and nine times. The V and J genes are TRBV30 and TRBJ2-3; D is perhaps TRBD2 (6 bases). In germline, CDR1 is GTSNPN, CDR2 SVGIG (reference sequence). The length of the CDR3 is 15 residues. With 2 bases removed from V and 7 bases from J, the gap between germline ends came to 19 bases. The CDR3 reads CAWSIELASPHTQYF. The CDR3 coding sequence is TGTGCCTGGAGTATAGAACTAGCCTCTCCCCATACGCAGTATTTT.

This clonotype turned up a few times. The chain couples TRBV7-2 to TRBJ2-5; a weak D match, TRBD1 (6 bases). The germline CDR1 and CDR2 sequences are SGHTA and FQGNSA. The CDR3 contains 15 residues. V lost 5 bases and J lost 6, with 19 bases in between. The CDR3 here is CASSPQGHVEQTQYF. DNA of the CDR3: TGTGCCAGCAGCCCGCAGGGGCACGTTGAGCAGACCCAGTACTTC. The entire variable domain, with the rest obtained from reference TRBV7-2 and TRBJ2-5, is as follows: GAGVSQSPSNKVTEKGKDVELRCDPISGHTALYWYRQSLGQGLEFLIYFQGNSAPDKSGLPSDRFSAERTGGSVSTLTIQRTQQEDSAVYLCASSPQGHVEQTQYFGPGTRLLVL.

V usage is TRBV6-2 or TRBV6-3 and J usage is TRBJ2-1; tentatively, D is TRBD1 or TRBD2 (6 bases each). Germline V lookup: CDR1 MNHEY, CDR2 SVGEGT. This CDR3 region has 13 residues. The ends were cut back, 7 bases at V and 9 bases at J, with 16 bases in the middle. CDR3 region: CASIPRRGSEQFF. CDR3 DNA: TGTGCCAGCATCCCAAGGAGGGGGAGTGAGCAGTTCTTC.

The chain couples TRBV10-3 to TRBJ2-7; TRBD1 or TRBD2 may be the D gene (5 bases each). Looked up from germline, CDR1 is ENHRY and CDR2 is SYGVKD. V lost 4 bases and J lost 3, with 13 bases in between. This CDR3 contains 14 residues. The CDR3: CAISGRGDGYEQYF. The DNA of the CDR3 is TGTGCCATCAGTGGTAGGGGAGACGGCTACGAGCAGTACTTC.

In its sample, this clonotype was seen a few times. V gene TRBV18 combines with J gene TRBJ1-1; unclear D gene. In germline, CDR1 is KGHSH, CDR2 LQKENI. Deletions cut 1 base from V and 4 bases from J, with 10 bases between. This CDR3 comprises 14 residues. The CDR3 sequence is CASSPQGMGTEAFF. The CDR3 nucleotides are TGTGCCAGCTCACCACAGGGAATGGGCACTGAAGCTTTCTTT.

This clonotype was seen a few times. J is TRBJ1-3 and V is TRBV11-1; a weak D match, TRBD1 (6 bases). The V gene's germline CDR1 is SGHAT and CDR2 FQDESV (reference sequence). The CDR3 loop spans 18 amino acids. With 8 bases removed from V and 0 bases from J, the gap between germline ends came to 23 bases. The CDR3 DNA is TGTGCCAGCGGGGTCCCCCGCACAGGGAACCCCTCTGGAAACACCATATATTTT. Translating gives CASGVPRTGNPSGNTIYF.

This clonotype was seen only a few times. V gene TRBV12-3 or TRBV12-4 combines with J gene TRBJ2-3; 8 positions match TRBD2. There are 16 residues in the CDR3. The V and J ends lost 3 bases and 0 bases, in that order; junction bases with no gene match: 5. The CDR3, as DNA: TGTGCCAGCAGTTTGGACTTAGCGGGAAGCACAGATACGCAGTATTTT. Its translation is CASSLDLAGSTDTQYF.

CDR3 protein: CASRPTGRGTDTQYF. DNA of the CDR3: TGTGCCAGCAGACCAACAGGCCGCGGGACAGATACGCAGTATTTT. V and J are TRBV12-3 or TRBV12-4 and TRBJ2-3; D might be TRBD1 or TRBD2, each matching 5 bases. The V gene lost 6 bases and the J gene lost 3 bases, with 16 bases spanning the gap. There are 15 residues in the CDR3.

This clonotype came up many times. The chain is built from TRBV29-1 and TRBJ2-5, with D perhaps matching TRBD2 (6 bases). The CDR3 is 16 residues long. CDR1 SQVTM and CDR2 ANQGSEA come from the germline V gene. Trimming cost V 0 bases and J 0 bases, with 14 bases left between them. The CDR3 nucleotides are TGCAGCGTTGAAGAGCGGGGCCCGATGTACCAAGAGACCCAGTACTTC. Translating gives CSVEERGPMYQETQYF.

This clonotype has a count of ten or more. The chain recombines TRBV5-1 with TRBJ2-5, with 7 bases aligning to TRBD1. The ends lost 5 bases at V and 3 bases at J; junction bases unmatched: 10. Germline assignment: CDR1 SGHRS and CDR2 YFSETQ. The CDR3 is made up of 15 amino acids. This CDR3 reads CASRINPGQKETQYF. CDR3 nucleotide sequence: TGCGCCAGCAGAATTAACCCGGGACAGAAAGAGACCCAGTACTTC.

The chain combines TRBV20-1 with TRBJ1-5; D is uncertain. The CDR3 runs 14 residues. Germline lookup yields CDR1 DFQATT and CDR2 SNEGSKA (reference sequence). The V and J ends lost 1 base and 1 base respectively, with 8 bases between them. CDR3 DNA: TGCAGTGCTAGAGTTTCCGGGAGCAATCAGCCCCAGCATTTT. It is translated as CSARVSGSNQPQHF.